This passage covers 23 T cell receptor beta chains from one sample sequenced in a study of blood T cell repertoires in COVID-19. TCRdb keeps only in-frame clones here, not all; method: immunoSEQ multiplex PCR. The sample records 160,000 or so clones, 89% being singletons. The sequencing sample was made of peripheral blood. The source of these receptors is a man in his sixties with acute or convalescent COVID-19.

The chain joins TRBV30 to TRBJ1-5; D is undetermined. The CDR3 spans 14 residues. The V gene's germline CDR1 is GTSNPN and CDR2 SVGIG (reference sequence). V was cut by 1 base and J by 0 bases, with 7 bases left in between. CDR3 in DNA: TGTGCCTGGAGTGCCTTAAATAGCAATCAGCCCCAGCATTTT. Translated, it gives CAWSALNSNQPQHF.

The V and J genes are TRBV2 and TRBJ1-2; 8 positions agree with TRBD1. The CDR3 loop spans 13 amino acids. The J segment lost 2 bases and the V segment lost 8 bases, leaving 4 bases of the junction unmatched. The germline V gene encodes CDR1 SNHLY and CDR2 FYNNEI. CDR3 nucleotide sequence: TGTGCCAGCCCGGGACAGGAAAACTATGGCTACACCTTC. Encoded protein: CASPGQENYGYTF.

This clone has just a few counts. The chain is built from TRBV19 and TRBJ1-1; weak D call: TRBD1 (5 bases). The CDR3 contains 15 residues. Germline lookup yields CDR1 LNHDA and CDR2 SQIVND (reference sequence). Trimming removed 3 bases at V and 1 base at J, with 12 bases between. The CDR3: CASSITDRENTEAFF. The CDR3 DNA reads TGTGCCAGTAGTATTACCGACAGAGAGAACACTGAAGCTTTCTTT.

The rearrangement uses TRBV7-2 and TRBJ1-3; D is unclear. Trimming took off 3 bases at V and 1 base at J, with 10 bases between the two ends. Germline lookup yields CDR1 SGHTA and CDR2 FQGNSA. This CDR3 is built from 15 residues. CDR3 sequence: CASSFSEVSGNTIYF. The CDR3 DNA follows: TGTGCCAGCAGCTTTTCCGAGGTGTCTGGAAACACCATATATTTT.

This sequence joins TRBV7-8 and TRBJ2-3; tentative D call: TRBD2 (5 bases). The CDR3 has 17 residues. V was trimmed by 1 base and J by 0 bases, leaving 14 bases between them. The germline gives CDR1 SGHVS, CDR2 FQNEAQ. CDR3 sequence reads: CASSLVRLPESTDTQYF. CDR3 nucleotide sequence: TGTGCCAGCAGCTTAGTCCGACTACCCGAAAGCACAGATACGCAGTATTTT.

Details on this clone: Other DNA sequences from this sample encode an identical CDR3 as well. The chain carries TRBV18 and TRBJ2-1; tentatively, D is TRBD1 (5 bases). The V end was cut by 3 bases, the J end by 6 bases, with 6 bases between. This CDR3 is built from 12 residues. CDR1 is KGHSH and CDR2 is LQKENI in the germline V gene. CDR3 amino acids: CASSPQGNEQFF. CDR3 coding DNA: TGTGCCAGCTCACCCCAGGGCAATGAGCAGTTCTTC.

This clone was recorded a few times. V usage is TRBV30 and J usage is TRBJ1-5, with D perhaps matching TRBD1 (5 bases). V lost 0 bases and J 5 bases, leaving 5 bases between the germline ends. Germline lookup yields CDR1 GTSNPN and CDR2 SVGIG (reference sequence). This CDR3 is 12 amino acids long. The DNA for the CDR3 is TGTGCCTGGAGTGTACAGGATCAGCCCCAGCATTTT. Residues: CAWSVQDQPQHF. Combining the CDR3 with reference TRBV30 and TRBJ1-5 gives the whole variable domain SQTIHQWPATLVQPVGSPLSLECTVEGTSNPNLYWYRQAAGRGLQLLFYSVGIGQISSEVPQNLSASRPQDRQFILSSKKLLLSDSGFYLCAWSVQDQPQHFGDGTRLSIL.

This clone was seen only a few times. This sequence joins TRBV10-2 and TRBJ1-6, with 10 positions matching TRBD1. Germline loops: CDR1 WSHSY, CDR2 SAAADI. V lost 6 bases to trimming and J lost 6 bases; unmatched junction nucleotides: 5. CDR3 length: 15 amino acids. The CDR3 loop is CASRTGGEGNSPLHF. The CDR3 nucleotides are TGCGCCAGCAGGACAGGGGGCGAGGGTAATTCACCCCTCCACTTT.

The CDR3 region is CSASWDRGTGAFF. CDR3 nucleotide sequence: TGCAGTGCTAGTTGGGACAGGGGCACGGGAGCTTTCTTT. The chain recombines TRBV20-1 with TRBJ1-1, with TRBD1 identical over 10 bases. Germline trimming cut 3 bases from V and 10 bases from J; bases unmatched to any gene: 8. Looked up from germline, CDR1 is DFQATT and CDR2 is SNEGSKA (reference sequence). The CDR3 covers 13 residues.

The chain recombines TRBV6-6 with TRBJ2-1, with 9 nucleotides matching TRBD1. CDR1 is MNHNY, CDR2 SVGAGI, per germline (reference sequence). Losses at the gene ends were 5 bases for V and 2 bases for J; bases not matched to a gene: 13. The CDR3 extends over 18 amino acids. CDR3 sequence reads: CASSRNRDRVRTYNEQFF. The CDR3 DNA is TGTGCCAGCAGTCGGAACCGGGACAGGGTGAGGACCTACAATGAGCAGTTCTTC.

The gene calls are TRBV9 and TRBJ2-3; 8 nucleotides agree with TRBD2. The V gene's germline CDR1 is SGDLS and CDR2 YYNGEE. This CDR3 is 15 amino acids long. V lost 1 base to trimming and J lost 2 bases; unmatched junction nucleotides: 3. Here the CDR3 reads CASSVTGGSTDTQYF. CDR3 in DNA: TGTGCCAGCAGCGTAACGGGGGGGTCCACAGATACGCAGTATTTT.

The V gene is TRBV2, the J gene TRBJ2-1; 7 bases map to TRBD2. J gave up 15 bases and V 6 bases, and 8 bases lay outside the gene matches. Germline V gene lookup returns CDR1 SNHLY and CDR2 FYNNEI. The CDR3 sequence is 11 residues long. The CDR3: CASSGGFFWFF. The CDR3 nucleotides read TGTGCCAGCAGCGGGGGGTTTTTTTGGTTCTTC.

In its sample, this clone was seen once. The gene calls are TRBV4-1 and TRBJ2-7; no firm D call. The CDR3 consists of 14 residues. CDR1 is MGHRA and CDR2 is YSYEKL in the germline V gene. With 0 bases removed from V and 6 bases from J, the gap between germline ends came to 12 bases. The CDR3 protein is CASSQDPTWIEQYF. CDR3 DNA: TGCGCCAGCAGCCAAGACCCGACATGGATCGAGCAGTACTTC.

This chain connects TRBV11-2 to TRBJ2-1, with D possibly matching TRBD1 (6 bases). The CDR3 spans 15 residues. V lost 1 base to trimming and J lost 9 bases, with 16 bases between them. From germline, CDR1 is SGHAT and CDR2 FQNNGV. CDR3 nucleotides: TGTGCCAGCAGCTTAGCACCCAGGGGTTTCGGTGAGCAGTTCTTC. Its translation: CASSLAPRGFGEQFF. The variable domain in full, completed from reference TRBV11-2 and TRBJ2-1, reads EAGVAQSPRYKIIEKRQSVAFWCNPISGHATLYWYQQILGQGPKLLIQFQNNGVVDDSQLPKDRFSAERLKGVDSTLKIQPAKLEDSAVYLCASSLAPRGFGEQFFGPGTRLTVL.

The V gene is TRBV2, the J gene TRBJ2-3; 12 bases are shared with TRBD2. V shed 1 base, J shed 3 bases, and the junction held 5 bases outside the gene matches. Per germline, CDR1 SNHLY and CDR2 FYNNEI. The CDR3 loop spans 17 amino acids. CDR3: CASSEDRLAGVTDTQYF. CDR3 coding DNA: TGTGCCAGCAGTGAAGATAGACTAGCGGGGGTTACAGATACGCAGTATTTT.

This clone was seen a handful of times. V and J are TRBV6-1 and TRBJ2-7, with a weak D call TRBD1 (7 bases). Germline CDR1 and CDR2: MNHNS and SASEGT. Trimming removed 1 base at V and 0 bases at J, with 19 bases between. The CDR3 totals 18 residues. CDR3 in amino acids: CASSEDRGLSPDSYEQYF. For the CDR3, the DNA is TGTGCCAGCAGTGAAGACAGGGGACTCAGTCCTGACTCCTACGAGCAGTACTTC.

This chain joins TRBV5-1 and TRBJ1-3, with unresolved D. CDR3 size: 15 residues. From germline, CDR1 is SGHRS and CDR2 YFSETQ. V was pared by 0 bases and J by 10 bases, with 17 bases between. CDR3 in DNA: TGCGCCAGCAGCTTGGACACGGGATCTTTAAAGACCATATATTTT. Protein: CASSLDTGSLKTIYF.

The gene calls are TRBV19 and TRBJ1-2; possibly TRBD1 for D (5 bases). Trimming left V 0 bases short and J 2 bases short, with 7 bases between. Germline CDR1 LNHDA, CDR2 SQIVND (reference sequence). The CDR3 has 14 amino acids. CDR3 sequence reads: CASSIDRGNYGYTF. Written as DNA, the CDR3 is TGTGCCAGTAGTATAGATCGGGGGAACTATGGCTACACCTTC.

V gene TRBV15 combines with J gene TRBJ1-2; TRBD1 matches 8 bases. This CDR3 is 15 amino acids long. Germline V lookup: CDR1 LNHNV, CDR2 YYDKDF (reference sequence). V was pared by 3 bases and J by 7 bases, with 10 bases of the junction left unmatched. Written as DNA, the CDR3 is TGTGCCACCAGCAGCTCAGGGGGCAGGGGAGGTGGCTACACCTTC. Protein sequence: CATSSSGGRGGGYTF.

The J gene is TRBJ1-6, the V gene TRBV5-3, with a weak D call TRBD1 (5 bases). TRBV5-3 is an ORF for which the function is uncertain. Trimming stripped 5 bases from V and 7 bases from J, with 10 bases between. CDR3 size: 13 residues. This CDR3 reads CARRAGPNSPLHF. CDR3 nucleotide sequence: TGTGCCAGAAGAGCAGGGCCGAATTCACCCCTCCACTTT.

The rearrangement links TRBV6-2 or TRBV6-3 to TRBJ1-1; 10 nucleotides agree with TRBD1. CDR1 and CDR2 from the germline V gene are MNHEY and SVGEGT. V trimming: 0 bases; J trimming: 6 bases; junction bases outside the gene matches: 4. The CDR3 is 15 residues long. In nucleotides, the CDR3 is TGTGCCAGCAGTTACTCCGACAGGGGGCTGGCTGAAGCTTTCTTT. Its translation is CASSYSDRGLAEAFF.

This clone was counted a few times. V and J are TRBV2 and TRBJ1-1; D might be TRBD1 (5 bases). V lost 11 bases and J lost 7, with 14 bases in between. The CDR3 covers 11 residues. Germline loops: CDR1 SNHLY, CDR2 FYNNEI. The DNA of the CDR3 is TGTGCCGTACCGGGGGGGAATGAAGCTTTCTTT. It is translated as CAVPGGNEAFF.

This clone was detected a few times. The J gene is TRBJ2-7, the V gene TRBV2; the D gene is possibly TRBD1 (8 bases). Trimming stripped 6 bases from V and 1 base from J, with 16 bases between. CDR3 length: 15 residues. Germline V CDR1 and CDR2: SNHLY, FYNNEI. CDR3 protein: CASRKDRGGSYEQYF. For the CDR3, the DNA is TGTGCCAGCAGGAAAGACAGGGGAGGGTCCTACGAGCAGTACTTC. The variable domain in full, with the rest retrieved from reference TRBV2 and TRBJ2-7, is EPEVTQTPSHQVTQMGQEVILRCVPISNHLYFYWYRQILGQKVEFLVSFYNNEISEKSEIFDDQFSVERPDGSNFTLKIRSTKLEDSAMYFCASRKDRGGSYEQYFGPGTRLTVT.